The 23 T cell receptor beta chains listed next were all sequenced from one sample in a study of blood T cell repertoires in COVID-19. The protocol was immunoSEQ multiplex PCR, while the TCRdb copy is restricted to in-frame clones and leaves out a portion. This table holds nearly 300,000 clones, roughly 84% found once. Sequencing used peripheral blood. The receptors originated from a human donor with COVID-19, enrolled during active disease. The donor label of this sample is uncertain.

V and J are TRBV24-1 and TRBJ2-1; 15 positions match TRBD2. The CDR3 is 19 amino acids. Germline V CDR1 and CDR2: KGHDR, SFDVKD. J gave up 4 bases and V 5 bases, and 11 bases lay outside the gene matches. The CDR3 spells CATSASGLAGGGGYNEQFF. The DNA of the CDR3 is TGTGCCACCAGTGCCTCGGGACTAGCGGGAGGTGGAGGGTACAATGAGCAGTTCTTC.

The V call is TRBV9, the J call TRBJ2-2, with 9 bases aligning to TRBD1. CDR1 and CDR2 from the germline V gene are SGDLS and YYNGEE. CDR3 length: 17 residues. The J segment lost 1 base and the V segment lost 0 bases, leaving 4 bases of the junction unmatched. The CDR3 reads CASSVGGGQGNTGELFF. In DNA, the CDR3 is TGTGCCAGCAGCGTAGGTGGGGGACAGGGGAACACCGGGGAGCTGTTTTTT.

The chain links TRBV11-3 to TRBJ2-2; the match to TRBD1 covers 12 bases. CDR1 is SGHNT and CDR2 is YENEEA in the germline V gene. V dropped 4 bases and J dropped 4; count of bases not matched to a gene: 1. The CDR3 runs to 15 residues. This CDR3 is CASSSGQGATGELFF. CDR3 coding DNA: TGTGCCAGCAGCTCGGGACAGGGGGCCACCGGGGAGCTGTTTTTT.

This rearrangement joins TRBV4-1 to TRBJ1-1, with D hard to call. The CDR3 contains 14 residues. The V end was cut by 0 bases, the J end by 3 bases, with 8 bases between. From germline, CDR1 is MGHRA and CDR2 YSYEKL. Written as DNA, the CDR3 is TGCGCCAGCAGCCAAGAGGTCCGGGACACTGAAGCTTTCTTT. Protein sequence: CASSQEVRDTEAFF.

The chain recombines TRBV19 with TRBJ1-6, with D possibly TRBD1 on 5 matching bases. The ends were cut back, 3 bases at V and 6 bases at J, with 12 bases in the middle. The CDR3 sequence is 15 residues long. Germline loops: CDR1 LNHDA, CDR2 SQIVND (reference sequence). In nucleotides, the CDR3 is TGTGCCAGTAGTATCATACAGGCGATTAATTCACCCCTCCACTTT. Encoded protein: CASSIIQAINSPLHF.

J is TRBJ2-7 and V is TRBV19, with unresolved D. This CDR3 is 14 amino acids long. V lost 3 bases, J lost 2 bases, and 11 bases lay in between. Looked up from germline, CDR1 is LNHDA and CDR2 is SQIVND (reference sequence). CDR3 protein: CASSMQLPPYEQYF. CDR3 nucleotide sequence: TGTGCCAGTAGTATGCAACTACCTCCCTACGAGCAGTACTTC. The variable domain in full, with the rest retrieved from reference TRBV19 and TRBJ2-7, is DGGITQSPKYLFRKEGQNVTLSCEQNLNHDAMYWYRQDPGQGLRLIYYSQIVNDFQKGDIAEGYSVSREKKESFPLTVTSAQKNPTAFYLCASSMQLPPYEQYFGPGTRLTVT.

The rearrangement links TRBV5-4 to TRBJ2-2; D not resolved. This CDR3 is 16 amino acids long. Deletions cut 0 bases from V and 0 bases from J, with 9 bases between. CDR1 SGHNT and CDR2 YYREEE come from the germline V gene (reference sequence). CDR3 DNA sequence: TGTGCCAGCAGCTTGGGGCGACACGCGAACACCGGGGAGCTGTTTTTT. The encoded protein is CASSLGRHANTGELFF.

The rearrangement uses TRBV19 and TRBJ2-1, with 10 bases that match TRBD2. Losses at the gene ends were 3 bases for V and 7 bases for J; bases not matched to a gene: 6. There are 15 residues in the CDR3. The germline CDR1 and CDR2 sequences are LNHDA and SQIVND (reference sequence). CDR3 loop: CASSIGAGGHNEQFF. In DNA form, the CDR3 reads TGTGCCAGTAGTATTGGAGCGGGAGGGCATAATGAGCAGTTCTTC. Full variable domain (missing parts from reference TRBV19 and TRBJ2-1): DGGITQSPKYLFRKEGQNVTLSCEQNLNHDAMYWYRQDPGQGLRLIYYSQIVNDFQKGDIAEGYSVSREKKESFPLTVTSAQKNPTAFYLCASSIGAGGHNEQFFGPGTRLTVL.

The V gene is TRBV4-1, the J gene TRBJ1-1, with a possible D match to TRBD1 (5 bases). From germline, CDR1 is MGHRA and CDR2 YSYEKL. V was pared by 2 bases and J by 4 bases, with 14 bases between. The CDR3 consists of 15 residues. CDR3 nucleotide sequence: TGCGCCAGCAGCCAATCCTGGCAGGGCCCCACTGAAGCTTTCTTT. This translates into CASSQSWQGPTEAFF.

V and J are TRBV28 and TRBJ1-4; a weak D match, TRBD1 (6 bases). The CDR3 totals 16 residues. The V end lost 8 bases, the J end lost 7 bases, and 23 bases lay between the germline ends. The germline gives CDR1 MDHEN, CDR2 SYDVKM. The CDR3 loop reads CASGGAGSGLSEKLFF. The DNA of the CDR3 is TGTGCCAGCGGGGGGGCAGGGAGCGGCCTTAGTGAAAAACTGTTTTTT.

CDR3 DNA sequence: TGTGCCAGCAGCTCCGCGGACAGGGAGGGTGAAGCTTTCTTT. Protein sequence: CASSSADREGEAFF. The chain has TRBV7-3 and TRBJ1-1, with 8 nucleotides matching TRBD1. Per germline, CDR1 SGHTA and CDR2 FQGTGA. After removal of 4 bases from V and 7 bases from J, the junction contained 8 bases not matched to a gene. This CDR3 region has 14 residues. Drawing the rest from reference TRBV7-3 and TRBJ1-1, the complete variable domain is GAGVSQTPSNKVTEKGKYVELRCDPISGHTALYWYRQSLGQGPEFLIYFQGTGAADDSGLPNDRFFAVRPEGSVSTLKIQRTERGDSAVYLCASSSADREGEAFFGQGTRLTVV.

The chain recombines TRBV10-3 with TRBJ2-7; 7 bases align to TRBD2. The CDR3 runs 15 residues. CDR1 and CDR2 from the germline V gene are ENHRY and SYGVKD. V shed 4 bases, J shed 5 bases, and the junction held 11 bases outside the gene matches. CDR3 in DNA: TGTGCCATCAGTGCTAGCGGAGAAAAGGTCCACGAGCAGTACTTC. Translation gives CAISASGEKVHEQYF.

The rearrangement uses TRBV3-1 (or the pseudogene TRBV3-2) and TRBJ1-6; D remains unclear. The CDR3 loop spans 15 amino acids. Trimming took 3 bases from V and 7 from J, leaving 13 bases between them. The germline gives CDR1 LGHDT, CDR2 YNNKEL (reference sequence). The CDR3 loop is CASSHEGSPNSPLHF. CDR3 sequence (DNA): TGTGCCAGCAGCCACGAGGGCTCCCCGAATTCACCCCTCCACTTT.

The rearrangement joins TRBV6-5 to TRBJ1-3; no definite D call. The V and J ends lost 2 bases and 1 base respectively, with 9 bases between them. The CDR3 runs 15 residues. In germline, CDR1 is MNHEY, CDR2 SVGAGI. The CDR3 spells CASSYTLASGNTIYF. DNA for the CDR3: TGTGCCAGCAGTTACACTCTTGCGTCTGGAAACACCATATATTTT.

This chain joins TRBV29-1 and TRBJ1-2; D perhaps matches TRBD1 (5 bases). Trimming took 0 bases from V and 7 from J, leaving 30 bases between them. Germline V gene lookup returns CDR1 SQVTM and CDR2 ANQGSEA. The CDR3 loop spans 19 amino acids. The CDR3 DNA reads as TGCAGCGTTGAAGATTGGGATAAAGGCGGGGGACCCCCGTCAGGTGGCTACACCTTC. Its protein is CSVEDWDKGGGPPSGGYTF.

The J gene is TRBJ1-1, the V gene TRBV2; tentatively, D is TRBD1 (6 bases). Germline V lookup: CDR1 SNHLY, CDR2 FYNNEI. The length of the CDR3 is 14 residues. Trimming took 7 bases from V and 3 from J, leaving 15 bases between them. The CDR3 bases are TGTGCCAGCAACCTCAGGGGCCCCGACACTGAAGCTTTCTTT. Translating it yields CASNLRGPDTEAFF.

The rearrangement joins TRBV7-3 to TRBJ2-1; the D gene is possibly TRBD2 (6 bases). Germline V gene data show CDR1 as SGHTA and CDR2 as FQGTGA. The CDR3 length is 15 residues. Trimming removed 6 bases at V and 10 bases at J, with 22 bases between. Here the CDR3 reads CASSRRDGTLLEQFF. CDR3 DNA: TGTGCCAGCAGTCGCAGGGACGGGACTCTTCTCGAGCAGTTCTTC.

V gene TRBV7-2 combines with J gene TRBJ1-1, with D possibly matching TRBD1 (6 bases). The ends were cut back, 6 bases at V and 5 bases at J, with 16 bases in the middle. The CDR3 sequence is 14 residues long. The germline V gene has CDR1 SGHTA and CDR2 FQGNSA. The CDR3 DNA reads as TGTGCCAGCAGGGTTATAGGGGGTAGAACTGAAGCTTTCTTT. It specifies CASRVIGGRTEAFF.

The J gene is TRBJ1-1, the V gene TRBV7-6; D is uncertain. Germline lookup yields CDR1 SGHVS and CDR2 FNYEAQ. This CDR3 is built from 15 residues. Trimming removed 5 bases from V and 1 base from J, with 14 bases in between. The CDR3 region is CASSPEAAGNTEAFF. The CDR3, as DNA: TGTGCCAGCAGCCCTGAGGCGGCGGGGAACACTGAAGCTTTCTTT.

The V and J genes are TRBV4-3 and TRBJ1-3, with TRBD1 as a possible D gene (6 bases). Germline V lookup: CDR1 LGHNA, CDR2 YSLEER. The CDR3 spans 17 residues. Trimming removed 0 bases at V and 2 bases at J, with 14 bases between. CDR3 sequence (DNA): TGCGCCAGCAGCCAAGATCCCCCCTCAGGGGCTGGAAACACCATATATTTT. Its translation: CASSQDPPSGAGNTIYF.

The rearrangement joins TRBV11-2 to TRBJ2-1, with 8 bases lining up with TRBD2. With V trimmed by 5 bases and J by 9 bases, 9 bases remained unmatched. CDR1 is SGHAT, CDR2 FQNNGV, per germline. This CDR3 is built from 14 residues. The CDR3 nucleotides read TGTGCCAGCAGCCCGAGCGGGAGTTTCGGTGAGCAGTTCTTC. Protein product: CASSPSGSFGEQFF.

CDR3 amino acids: CASSPYRGSMNTEAFF. The CDR3, as DNA: TGTGCCAGCAGCCCCTACAGGGGCTCCATGAACACTGAAGCTTTCTTT. The V and J genes are TRBV11-2 and TRBJ1-1, with 7 bases matching TRBD1. The CDR3 is made up of 16 amino acids. Losses at the gene ends were 5 bases for V and 0 bases for J; bases not matched to a gene: 9. Germline CDR1 reads SGHAT; CDR2 reads FQNNGV.

The J gene is TRBJ2-1, the V gene TRBV28, with D possibly being TRBD2 (6 bases). Germline values: CDR1 MDHEN, CDR2 SYDVKM. The CDR3 length is 15 residues. The V gene lost 1 base and the J gene lost 4 bases, with 11 bases spanning the gap. Written as DNA, the CDR3 is TGTGCCAGCAGTTTATTAGCGGAGACATACAATGAGCAGTTCTTC. Translated: CASSLLAETYNEQFF.